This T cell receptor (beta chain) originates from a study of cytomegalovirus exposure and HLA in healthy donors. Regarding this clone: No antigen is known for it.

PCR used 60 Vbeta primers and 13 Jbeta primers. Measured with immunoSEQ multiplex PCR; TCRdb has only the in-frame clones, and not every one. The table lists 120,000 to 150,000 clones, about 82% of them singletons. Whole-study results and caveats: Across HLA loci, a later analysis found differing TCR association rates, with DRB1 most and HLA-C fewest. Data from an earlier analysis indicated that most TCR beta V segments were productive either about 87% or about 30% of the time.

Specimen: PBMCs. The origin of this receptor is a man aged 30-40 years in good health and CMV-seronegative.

CDR3 nucleotides: TGTGCCAGCAGAGTAACTAGCGGAGGCTGGAATGAGCAGTTCTTC. This codes for CASRVTSGGWNEQFF. The chain joins TRBV6-5 to TRBJ2-1, with 8 bases aligning to TRBD2. The length of the CDR3 is 15 residues. CDR1 and CDR2 (germline): MNHEY, SVGAGI. With V trimmed by 6 bases and J by 7 bases, 11 bases remained unmatched.